This T cell receptor beta chain is from a study of regulatory T cells in long-lasting Graves disease. V dropped 1 base and J dropped 6; count of bases not matched to a gene: 3. CDR1 is DFQATT and CDR2 is SNEGSKA in the germline V gene (reference sequence). CDR3 length equals 13 residues. This clonotype was counted only a few times. Time point given: newly diagnosed GD, antithyroid drugs for less than 3 months. PBMC RNA was the source of the TCR library. Arm-PCR of CDR3 regions and iRepertoire HTBI primers were used to build TCR beta libraries. MiXCR, applied by TCRdb to the multiplex PCR reads, yields one record per CDR3 protein. The sample includes roughly 380,000 distinct CDR3 sequences, over 15% of them seen just once. These sequences were also reported in another study, on T cells in Graves' hyperthyroidism and ophthalmopathy.

The receptor was isolated from a man in his forties or fifties with Graves disease. The rearrangement links TRBV20-1 to TRBJ2-1; TRBD1 agrees at 7 bases. The specimen comprised peripheral blood mononuclear cells (PBMCs), sampled at new diagnosis, from a patient treated with antithyroid drugs. CDR3 DNA sequence: TGCAGTGCTAGAGGGACAGGAGTCAATGAGCAGTTCTTC. Its protein is CSARGTGVNEQFF.